This is a list of T cell receptor beta chains from one sample in a study of blood T cell repertoires in COVID-19. The data were produced by immunoSEQ multiplex PCR, yet TCRdb's version contains in-frame clones alone and is incomplete. The table lists tens of thousands of clones, 89% of them singletons, with 1.6% in the top ten. The sequencing input was peripheral blood. All receptors derive from a man in his sixties with acute or convalescent COVID-19. CDR3s include the opening cysteine and the closing phenylalanine or tryptophan. Each record gives: CDR3 length, J gene, D gene, V gene, clone size, CDR3 protein, CDR3 DNA. D genes are given only for firm matches. For some rows the clone size is stated as once, few or many, or as a class when expanded; others skip it.

14 | TRBJ2-3 | TRBD1 | TRBV19 | . | CASSIDALRDSKYF | TGTGCCAGTAGTATAGATGCGCTCCGGGACAGCAAATATTTT
14 | TRBJ1-1 | TRBD1 | TRBV19 | . | CASSTTGGNTEAFF | TGTGCCAGTAGTACGACAGGGGGCAACACTGAAGCTTTCTTT
18 | TRBJ1-6 | TRBD1 | TRBV2 | . | CASSEPGTGQSYNSPLHF | TGTGCCAGCAGTGAACCCGGGACAGGGCAGTCCTATAATTCACCCCTCCACTTT
16 | TRBJ1-5 | . | TRBV6-2/TRBV6-3 | . | CASSKRELTSNQPQHF | TGTGCCAGCAGCAAAAGAGAGTTGACAAGCAATCAGCCCCAGCATTTT
16 | TRBJ1-3 | . | TRBV9 | . | CASSATVTAFGNTIYF | TGTGCCAGCAGCGCGACCGTAACAGCTTTTGGAAACACCATATATTTT
15 | TRBJ2-5 | TRBD2 | TRBV7-9 | . | CASSSLLAGRETQYF | TGTGCCAGCAGCTCCTTGCTAGCGGGACGGGAGACCCAGTACTTC
15 | TRBJ2-1 | . | TRBV6-1 | . | CASSDKPYYNNEQFF | TGTGCCAGCAGTGATAAACCCTATTATAACAATGAGCAGTTCTTC
16 | TRBJ2-3 | TRBD2 | TRBV30 | once | CAWSVPPLAGVDTQYF | TGTGCCTGGAGTGTACCCCCCCTAGCGGGGGTAGATACGCAGTATTTT
13 | TRBJ1-5 | . | TRBV6-5 | . | CASSSTGNQPQHF | TGTGCCAGCAGTTCGACTGGCAATCAGCCCCAGCATTTT
13 | TRBJ2-7 | . | TRBV12-3/TRBV12-4 | . | CASSLNLSYEQYF | TGTGCCAGCAGTTTAAATCTCTCCTACGAGCAGTACTTC
14 | TRBJ2-7 | TRBD2 | TRBV5-1 | . | CASSPGGTPYEQYF | TGCGCCAGCAGCCCGGGGGGTACCCCCTACGAGCAGTACTTC
14 | TRBJ2-4 | TRBD1 | TRBV24-1 | . | CATSPPGQTNIQYF | TGTGCCACCAGCCCACCGGGACAGACAAACATTCAGTACTTC
17 | TRBJ2-7 | . | TRBV7-9 | . | CASSLDGKGRLKDEQYF | TGTGCCAGCAGCTTAGACGGGAAAGGGCGGCTAAAGGACGAGCAGTACTTC
15 | TRBJ1-3 | . | TRBV5-8 | once | CASSLGVLSGNTIYF | TGTGCCAGCAGCTTGGGAGTCCTCTCTGGAAACACCATATATTTT
16 | TRBJ1-6 | . | TRBV9 | . | CASSVGRNVYNSPLHF | TGTGCCAGCAGCGTGGGCAGGAACGTATATAATTCACCCCTCCACTTT
16 | TRBJ1-6 | . | TRBV14 | . | CASSQARSLPYSPLHF | TGTGCCAGCAGCCAAGCTCGATCACTACCCTATTCACCCCTCCACTTT
17 | TRBJ2-3 | . | TRBV2 | once | CASRSPGGRGQADTQYF | TGTGCCAGCAGAAGTCCGGGGGGCAGGGGTCAGGCAGATACGCAGTATTTT
16 | TRBJ1-5 | . | TRBV19 | . | CASSMGGPLSNQPQHF | TGTGCCAGTAGTATGGGGGGGCCCCTCAGCAATCAGCCCCAGCATTTT
15 | TRBJ1-1 | . | TRBV12-5 | . | CASAPPKNSNTEAFF | TGTGCTAGTGCTCCGCCGAAGAACAGCAACACTGAAGCTTTCTTT
15 | TRBJ1-6 | TRBD1 | TRBV6-6 | . | CASSYGQGTNSPLHF | TGTGCCAGCAGTTACGGACAGGGAACTAATTCACCCCTCCACTTT
15 | TRBJ2-7 | . | TRBV9 | . | CASSVAAGVYYEQYF | TGTGCCAGCAGCGTAGCGGCAGGGGTCTACTACGAGCAGTACTTC
17 | TRBJ2-7 | TRBD1 | TRBV28 | . | CASLLSKGDRGAREQYF | TGTGCCAGTCTTTTGTCAAAGGGTGACAGGGGAGCGAGAGAGCAGTACTTC
14 | TRBJ1-1 | . | TRBV27 | . | CASSLFSGAGEAFF | TGTGCCAGCAGTTTATTTAGCGGGGCCGGTGAAGCTTTCTTT
20 | TRBJ1-6 | TRBD1 | TRBV4-2 | . | CASSHLGGTGGAGHNSPLHF | TGTGCCAGCAGCCACCTAGGAGGGACAGGGGGCGCGGGGCATAATTCACCCCTCCACTTT
14 | TRBJ1-4 | . | TRBV25-1 | . | CASSEVGSNEKLFF | TGTGCCAGCAGTGAAGTGGGCTCGAATGAAAAACTGTTTTTT
15 | TRBJ1-1 | . | TRBV5-8 | . | CASSYGTAGNTEAFF | TGTGCCAGCAGCTACGGAACAGCGGGGAACACTGAAGCTTTCTTT
12 | TRBJ1-2 | . | TRBV12-3/TRBV12-4 | . | CASSYDGYGYTF | TGTGCCAGCAGTTATGACGGGTACGGCTACACCTTC
15 | TRBJ2-7 | TRBD1 | TRBV6-1 | . | CASSEDRARAYEQYF | TGTGCCAGCAGTGAGGACAGGGCGAGGGCCTACGAGCAGTACTTC
13 | TRBJ2-5 | . | TRBV11-3 | . | CASSLDLQETQYF | TGTGCCAGCAGCTTAGATCTCCAAGAGACCCAGTACTTC
15 | TRBJ1-1 | . | TRBV18 | . | CASSPRGNMNTEAFF | TGTGCCAGCTCACCAAGGGGGAACATGAACACTGAAGCTTTCTTT
21 | TRBJ1-2 | . | TRBV5-3 | . | CARSLSPRRAGRGFGSYGYTF | TGTGCCAGAAGCTTGTCTCCCCGCCGGGCCGGCAGGGGTTTTGGAAGCTATGGCTACACCTTC
13 | TRBJ1-5 | . | TRBV6-5 | . | CASAQGWNQPQHF | TGTGCCAGCGCCCAGGGCTGGAATCAGCCCCAGCATTTT
15 | TRBJ2-5 | . | TRBV24-1 | once | CATSDDDRSGGTQYF | TGTGCCACCAGTGATGATGACCGGAGTGGAGGGACCCAGTACTTC
11 | TRBJ2-7 | . | TRBV20-1 | . | CSARRSYEQYF | TGCAGTGCTAGACGGTCTTACGAGCAGTACTTC
17 | TRBJ2-1 | TRBD1 | TRBV19 | . | CASSIATGRSSYNEQFF | TGTGCCAGTAGTATAGCGACAGGGCGTAGCTCCTACAATGAGCAGTTCTTC
15 | TRBJ2-4 | TRBD1 | TRBV7-2 | once | CASSPRDRDRNIQYF | TGTGCCAGCAGCCCCCGGGACAGGGACAGAAACATTCAGTACTTC
14 | TRBJ1-5 | TRBD1 | TRBV5-4 | few | CASSPGQGYQPQHF | TGTGCCAGCAGCCCAGGACAGGGATACCAGCCCCAGCATTTT
15 | TRBJ1-2 | TRBD1 | TRBV27 | . | CASSLRTGEYYGYTF | TGTGCCAGCAGTTTACGGACAGGGGAGTACTATGGCTACACCTTC
15 | TRBJ2-1 | TRBD2 | TRBV6-1 | . | CASSERGLPYNEQFF | TGTGCCAGCAGTGAGAGGGGACTACCCTACAATGAGCAGTTCTTC